The TCR beta chain described here comes from a study of blood T cells in healthy people across ages. This CDR3 spans 10 amino acids. CDR1 is SGHTA and CDR2 is FQGNSA in the germline V gene. Trimming cost V 8 bases and J 2 bases, with 2 bases left between them. Study findings and constraints: One million T cells yielded diversity estimates that were considered underestimates.

This clonotype was seen once. What it binds is unknown. Extraction of total RNA produced a minimum of 5 micrograms from each sample. It was with a sample-barcoded 5' primer and a J-beta primer mix that a second PCR of about 7 to 12 cycles was run. At least 3 million CDR3-containing paired-end reads were obtained per sample. TCRdb re-derived calls from the 5' RACE reads in MiXCR, one entry per CDR3 protein. The data contain roughly 700,000 distinct CDR3 sequences, roughly 32% of them singletons. The genes are TRBV7-2 and TRBJ2-3; D not resolved. The source of this sequence is an elderly woman in good health. Sequencing was carried out using blood. CDR3 sequence: CASHTDTQYF. CDR3 in DNA: TGTGCCAGCCACACAGATACGCAGTATTTT.